Listed below are T cell receptor beta chains from one sample, sequenced in a study of brain T cells in children with intractable seizures. Data came from immunoSEQ multiplex PCR; TCRdb stores just in-frame clones and leaves some out. The table records 65,000 to 85,000 clones, about 93% of them present only once. This material consisted of peripheral blood, taken at surgery. Every receptor here comes from a boy in the first two years of life with tuberous sclerosis and intractable seizures. Both conserved end residues are part of each CDR3. Each record gives: clone size, D gene, V gene, J gene, CDR3 DNA, CDR3 protein. A D gene is named only where the DNA matches it firmly. A clone size is listed for some rows: how often the clone was seen (once, few, many), or a class if it is expanded.

-,-,TRBV27,TRBJ1-6,TGTGCCAGCAGTTTATCGGGACTGATCTATAATTCACCCCTCCACTTT,CASSLSGLIYNSPLHF
-,TRBD1,TRBV2,TRBJ2-1,TGTGCCAGCAGTCCCCCCGGGACAGGGTTCACTGAGCAGTTCTTC,CASSPPGTGFTEQFF
-,-,TRBV27,TRBJ1-5,TGTGCCAGCAGTCCGGGACCCAAAAGGGGCAATCAGCCCCAGCATTTT,CASSPGPKRGNQPQHF
-,-,TRBV23-1,TRBJ1-1,TGCGCCAGCAAGATTGAAGCTTTCTTT,CASKIEAFF
once,TRBD2,TRBV9,TRBJ2-7,TGTGCCAGCAGCCCCAGCGGGAGTTTCTACGAGCAGTACTTC,CASSPSGSFYEQYF
-,-,TRBV6-5,TRBJ1-1,TGTGCCAGCAGTTACTCGGCAGGAGGTACTGAAGCTTTCTTT,CASSYSAGGTEAFF
-,-,TRBV7-3,TRBJ2-3,TGTGCCAGCAGCCCCGGCGGGCCTTCCACAGATACGCAGTATTTT,CASSPGGPSTDTQYF
-,-,TRBV15,TRBJ2-5,TGTGCCACCAGCAGTCTCTCTTCGGGCGTATTACAAGAGACCCAGTACTTC,CATSSLSSGVLQETQYF
-,-,TRBV6-5,TRBJ1-1,TGTGCCAGCAGAGTCCCGGGACACCCCTATGAAGCTTTCTTT,CASRVPGHPYEAFF
-,-,TRBV6-5,TRBJ1-2,TGTGCCAGCGGGGCACCCTATGGCTACACCTTC,CASGAPYGYTF
-,-,TRBV2,TRBJ1-1,TGTGCCAGCAGCGGAGGGGGAACTGGTCTCGCAGCTTTCTTT,CASSGGGTGLAAFF
few,-,TRBV5-1,TRBJ1-5,TGCGCCAGCAGCCGCTGGGGAAATCAGCCCCAGCATTTT,CASSRWGNQPQHF
-,-,TRBV21-1,TRBJ1-3,TGTGCCAGCAGCACCCCCGGGACAGGGGTCTCTGGAAACACCATATATTTT,CASSTPGTGVSGNTIYF
-,-,TRBV7-3,TRBJ1-1,TGTGCCAGCAGTCGGACGGGGAACACTGAAGCTTTCTTT,CASSRTGNTEAFF
-,TRBD2,TRBV5-6,TRBJ2-3,TGTGCCAGCAGCTTGCGGACTAGCGGGACCGTGAGGGATACGCAGTATTTT,CASSLRTSGTVRDTQYF
-,-,TRBV5-4,TRBJ1-2,TGTGCCAGCAGCGACCAGACACCCCGCAGGGGTGGCTACACCTTC,CASSDQTPRRGGYTF
-,TRBD1,TRBV15,TRBJ1-2,TGTGCCACCAGCTCGAGGGGGACAGGGGGCTATGGCTACACCTTC,CATSSRGTGGYGYTF
-,-,TRBV7-6,TRBJ2-1,TGTGCCAGCAGCTCAGGGGTTAACGGCTACAATGAGCAGTTCTTC,CASSSGVNGYNEQFF
-,-,TRBV6-5,TRBJ2-2,TGTGCCAGCAGTTACGGTGGCAGCGCGAACACCGGGGAGCTGTTTTTT,CASSYGGSANTGELFF
-,-,TRBV7-9,TRBJ1-1,TGTGCCAGCAGCTTACCCGCGAGTGGGGGCACTGAAGCTTTCTTT,CASSLPASGGTEAFF
-,-,TRBV3-1/TRBV3-2,TRBJ1-1,TGTGCCAGCAGCCAAGCGCGGGGGACTGAAGCTTTCTTT,CASSQARGTEAFF
-,-,TRBV6-1,TRBJ1-2,TGTGCCAGCAGTGAAAGGTATAATCCTAACTATGGCTACACCTTC,CASSERYNPNYGYTF
-,TRBD2,TRBV7-2,TRBJ2-7,TGTGCCAGCAGCTCGGGACTAGCGGGAGTGGGCGAGCAGTACTTC,CASSSGLAGVGEQYF
once,-,TRBV5-8,TRBJ2-7,TGTGCCAGCAGCCCTGACAGGTTGGGATCGGTCGAGCAGTACTTC,CASSPDRLGSVEQYF
-,-,TRBV19,TRBJ2-2,TGTGCCAGTAGCAGTTTTTCCGGGACTCCCGCGCCGGGGGAGCTGTTTTTT,CASSSFSGTPAPGELFF
once,-,TRBV19,TRBJ2-7,TGTGCCAGTAGCCTCACAGGGCTATCGTCCTACGAGCAGTACTTC,CASSLTGLSSYEQYF
-,-,TRBV10-2,TRBJ1-1,TGCGCCAGCAGTGATGGGCGGTACATGAACACTGAAGCTTTCTTT,CASSDGRYMNTEAFF
-,-,TRBV4-1,TRBJ1-3,TGCGCCAGCAGCCAAGACCGAGCGACCGAGCGGGCGGCTGGAAACACCATATATTTT,CASSQDRATERAAGNTIYF
-,-,TRBV20-1,TRBJ1-2,TGCAGCTTACAGGGAACCTATGGCTACACCTTC,CSLQGTYGYTF
-,TRBD1,TRBV28,TRBJ1-5,TGTGCCAGCAGTTCCGGACAGGGTGGGCAGCCCCAGCATTTT,CASSSGQGGQPQHF